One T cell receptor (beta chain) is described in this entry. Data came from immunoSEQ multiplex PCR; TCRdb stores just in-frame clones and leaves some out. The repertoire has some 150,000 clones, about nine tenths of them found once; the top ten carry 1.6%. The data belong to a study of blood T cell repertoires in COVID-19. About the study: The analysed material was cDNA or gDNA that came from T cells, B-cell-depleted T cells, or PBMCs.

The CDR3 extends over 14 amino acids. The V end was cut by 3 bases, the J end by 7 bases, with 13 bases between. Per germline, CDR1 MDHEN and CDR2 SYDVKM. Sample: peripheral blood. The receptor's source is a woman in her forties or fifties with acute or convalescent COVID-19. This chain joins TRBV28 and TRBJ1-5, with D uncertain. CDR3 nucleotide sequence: TGTGCCAGCAGTTTGGGAGGGTTCGAACAGCCCCAGCATTTT. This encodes CASSLGGFEQPQHF. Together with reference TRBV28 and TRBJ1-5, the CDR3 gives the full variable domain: DVKVTQSSRYLVKRTGEKVFLECVQDMDHENMFWYRQDPGLGLRLIYFSYDVKMKEKGDIPEGYSVSREKKERFSLILESASTNQTSMYLCASSLGGFEQPQHFGDGTRLSIL.